This is a list of T cell receptor beta chains from one sample in a study of blood T cell repertoires in COVID-19. TCRdb's copy holds only in-frame clones and misses some; the assay was immunoSEQ multiplex PCR. This table has 300,000 to 450,000 clones, 85% appearing once. The sample was peripheral blood. The receptors were sampled from a woman aged 18-29 years with acute or convalescent COVID-19. Each CDR3 is given with its conserved first and last residue. The D gene is left open where the match is weak. Expanded clones are given a class, and other clones once, few, many or no size at all.

TRBD1	TRBJ2-7	-	TRBV19	TGTGCCAGTAGGGATTCCGGGACAGGGATTTACGAGCAGTACTTC	CASRDSGTGIYEQYF
TRBD1	TRBJ2-2	-	TRBV5-4	TGTGCCAGCAGCTCCTGGCAGGGGGCGAACACCGGGGAGCTGTTTTTT	CASSSWQGANTGELFF
TRBD2	TRBJ2-7	-	TRBV10-3	TGTGCCACCTGGGAGGGTAGCTCCTACGAGCAGTACTTC	CATWEGSSYEQYF
-	TRBJ2-7	-	TRBV27	TGTGCCAGCAGTCGGGACTCCTACGAGCAGTACTTC	CASSRDSYEQYF
-	TRBJ1-1	few	TRBV10-3	TGTGCCATCAGTGTCGACAGGACGAACACTGAAGCTTTCTTT	CAISVDRTNTEAFF
-	TRBJ1-3	once	TRBV18	TGTGCCAGCTCACCGTTACAGGCGGAAGACACCATATATTTT	CASSPLQAEDTIYF
-	TRBJ1-4	once	TRBV6-1	TGTGCCAGCAGTGCGCAGGGTACGGGAGGGACGAATGAAAAACTGTTTTTT	CASSAQGTGGTNEKLFF
-	TRBJ2-7	few	TRBV12-3/TRBV12-4	TGTGCCAGCAGCCGTACCTACGAGCAGTACTTC	CASSRTYEQYF
-	TRBJ1-1	-	TRBV29-1	TGCAGCGTTGTCAATCGGTACTCGAACACTGAAGCTTTCTTT	CSVVNRYSNTEAFF
TRBD1	TRBJ1-6	once	TRBV7-9	TGTGCCAGCAGCTTAATACAGGGGGATTCACCCCTCCACTTT	CASSLIQGDSPLHF
-	TRBJ2-7	-	TRBV4-1	TGCGCCAGCAGCCAGGACAGTTGGCAAGACTACGAGCAGTACTTC	CASSQDSWQDYEQYF
TRBD1	TRBJ2-6	-	TRBV7-8	TGTGCCAGCAGCTCCCGGGACAGGGAGGCTGGAGGGGCCAACGTCCTGACTTTC	CASSSRDREAGGANVLTF
TRBD2	TRBJ2-7	-	TRBV10-1	TGCGCCAGCAGTGACCCGATTCGGGGGGACGAGCAGTACTTC	CASSDPIRGDEQYF
TRBD1	TRBJ1-4	few	TRBV7-2	TGTGCCAGCAGCACGGACAGGCTGCCAGGTGAAAAACTGTTTTTT	CASSTDRLPGEKLFF
-	TRBJ2-5	many	TRBV5-1	TGCGCCAGCAGCTTGGGTGGGGCCCGAGAGACCCAGTACTTC	CASSLGGARETQYF
TRBD1	TRBJ1-5	once	TRBV2	TGTGCCAGCAGGCCCTATGGGACAGGGTTTAATCAGCCCCAGCATTTT	CASRPYGTGFNQPQHF
-	TRBJ1-2	-	TRBV6-1	TGTGCCAGCAGTGAAGCGGGACAAAACTATGGCTACACCTTC	CASSEAGQNYGYTF
-	TRBJ2-7	-	TRBV7-9	TGTGCCAGCAGCCCCTCGTCCTACTCCTACGAGCAGTACTTC	CASSPSSYSYEQYF
-	TRBJ1-5	-	TRBV19	TGTGCCAGTAGCTCAGATACAGGGATGTGGGGACAGCCCCAGCATTTT	CASSSDTGMWGQPQHF
TRBD2	TRBJ2-2	-	TRBV5-1	TGCGCCAGCAGCTTGGGGACTAGCGGGGTGAACACCGGGGAGCTGTTTTTT	CASSLGTSGVNTGELFF
TRBD2	TRBJ2-7	once	TRBV4-2	TGTGCCAGCAGCCGGGGAGGGCTGCTAGCGGGGGTCTACGAGCAGTACTTC	CASSRGGLLAGVYEQYF
-	TRBJ1-2	-	TRBV2	TGTGCCAGCAGAAACAGGGACGGAGGATATGGCTACACCTTC	CASRNRDGGYGYTF
TRBD2	TRBJ2-2	-	TRBV6-5	TGTGCCAGCAGTTACTCCACGGGGAGGGGCGGGGAGCTGTTTTTT	CASSYSTGRGGELFF
TRBD1	TRBJ2-7	-	TRBV5-1	TGCGCCAGCAGCCCCGGACAGGGTGTGGACTACGAGCAGTACTTC	CASSPGQGVDYEQYF
-	TRBJ1-2	-	TRBV30	TGTGCCTGGACCACTACTCCGGGGTGGGGTAACTATGGTGGCTACACCTTC	CAWTTTPGWGNYGGYTF
TRBD1	TRBJ1-2	-	TRBV28	TGTGCCAGCAGTAGGGACAGGGATAACTATGGCTACACCTTC	CASSRDRDNYGYTF
-	TRBJ1-6	-	TRBV5-4	TGTGCCAGCAGCTTGGTTTTCGGGCCCGAGGGTTCACCCCTCCACTTT	CASSLVFGPEGSPLHF
TRBD1	TRBJ1-1	-	TRBV10-3	TGTGCCATCAAGGGGACAGGGGCTGGGAACACTGAAGCTTTCTTT	CAIKGTGAGNTEAFF
-	TRBJ2-5	-	TRBV3-1/TRBV3-2	TGTGCCAGCAGCCAAGCTCTTCGGCAAGAGACCCAGTACTTC	CASSQALRQETQYF
-	TRBJ1-2	few	TRBV6-2/TRBV6-3	TGTGCCAGCACCCCAGAAAGCGGCTACACCTTC	CASTPESGYTF
TRBD2	TRBJ2-7	-	TRBV27	TGTGCCAGCAGCTGGCTAGCGGGAGACTACGAGCAGTACTTC	CASSWLAGDYEQYF
-	TRBJ1-1	-	TRBV5-1	TGCGCCAGCAGCTTGGGCGAAAACACTGAAGCTTTCTTT	CASSLGENTEAFF
-	TRBJ1-4	-	TRBV30	TGTGCCTGGAGTCAAAACGCCCGCAGTGAAAAACTGTTTTTT	CAWSQNARSEKLFF
TRBD2	TRBJ2-1	-	TRBV5-1	TGCGCCAGCAGCTTGGATAGACTAGCGGGGGGCAATGAGCAGTTCTTC	CASSLDRLAGGNEQFF
TRBD2	TRBJ2-1	-	TRBV27	TGTGCCAGCAGTTTAGTAACTAGCGGGAGGGATGAGCAGTTCTTC	CASSLVTSGRDEQFF
-	TRBJ1-5	-	TRBV6-5	TGTGCCAGCAGTTACTCGACAGATCAGCCCCAGCATTTT	CASSYSTDQPQHF
TRBD1	TRBJ1-4	-	TRBV2	TGTGCCAGCAGCACGGACAGGGAAACTAATGAAAAACTGTTTTTT	CASSTDRETNEKLFF
TRBD1	TRBJ2-5	-	TRBV7-8	TGTGCCAGCAGCACCGGACAGGGAGAAGAGACCCAGTACTTC	CASSTGQGEETQYF
-	TRBJ2-7	-	TRBV11-2	TGTGCCAGCAGCTTAGAGGGTTTGGGCGGGCCCTACGAGCAGTACTTC	CASSLEGLGGPYEQYF
TRBD1	TRBJ2-1	-	TRBV24-1	TGTGCCACCAGTGACCGGACAGGGAGCAATGAGCAGTTCTTC	CATSDRTGSNEQFF